This note documents a single T cell receptor (beta chain) sequence. The antigen is undetermined. This CDR3 spans 18 amino acids. Trimming took 3 bases from V and 0 from J; bases not matched to a gene: 14. CDR1 and CDR2 (germline): DFQATT, SNEGSKA (reference sequence). Each donor gave roughly 9.2 milliliters of peripheral blood. With a J-beta primer mix and a sample-barcoded 5' primer, a second PCR ran about 7 to 12 cycles. TCRdb processed the 5' RACE reads anew with MiXCR; each CDR3 protein has one entry. The sample has under 1,100,000 distinct CDR3 sequences; approximately 26% are singletons. This entry is derived from a study of blood T cells in healthy people across ages. Study-wide results and caveats: There were more naive CD4+ cells and higher diversity in long-lived donors than in aged donors.

These data were also filed under a second study, of T cells of mothers and their children.

Sequencing was done on a sample of blood. The clonotype comes from a girl aged 2 to 9 in good health. The chain is built from TRBV20-1 and TRBJ1-3; 7 bases align to TRBD1. CDR3 in DNA: TGCAGTGCTAGGGACGGGACAGCCTCTCTTTACTCTGGAAACACCATATATTTT. This codes for CSARDGTASLYSGNTIYF.